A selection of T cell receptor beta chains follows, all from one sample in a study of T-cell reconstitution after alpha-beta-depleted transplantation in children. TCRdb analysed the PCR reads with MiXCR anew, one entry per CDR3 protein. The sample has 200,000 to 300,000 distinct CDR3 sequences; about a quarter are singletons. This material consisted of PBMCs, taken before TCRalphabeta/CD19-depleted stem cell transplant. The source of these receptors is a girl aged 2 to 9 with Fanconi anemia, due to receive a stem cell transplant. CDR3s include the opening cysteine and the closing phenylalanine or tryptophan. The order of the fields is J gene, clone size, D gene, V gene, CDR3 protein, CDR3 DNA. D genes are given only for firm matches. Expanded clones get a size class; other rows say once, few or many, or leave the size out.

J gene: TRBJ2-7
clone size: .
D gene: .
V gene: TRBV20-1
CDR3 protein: CSARYLSEQYF
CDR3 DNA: TGCAGTGCTAGATATCTCTCCGAGCAGTACTTC

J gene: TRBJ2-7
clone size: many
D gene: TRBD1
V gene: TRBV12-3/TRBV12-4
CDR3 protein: CASSRQGWEQYF
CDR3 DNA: TGTGCCAGCAGTAGACAGGGCTGGGAGCAGTACTTC

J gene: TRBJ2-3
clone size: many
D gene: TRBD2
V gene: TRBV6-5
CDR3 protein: CASSYSAGGFTDTQYF
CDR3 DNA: TGTGCCAGCAGTTATTCGGCGGGGGGGTTCACAGATACGCAGTATTTT

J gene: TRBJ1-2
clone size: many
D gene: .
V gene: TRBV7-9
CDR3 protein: CASRPPRRGSSYGYTF
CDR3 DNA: TGTGCCAGCAGGCCCCCGAGGCGCGGGAGTTCCTATGGCTACACCTTC

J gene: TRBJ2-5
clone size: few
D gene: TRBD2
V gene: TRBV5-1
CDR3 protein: CASSLTSGGAETQYF
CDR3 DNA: TGCGCCAGCAGCTTGACTAGCGGGGGGGCGGAGACCCAGTACTTC

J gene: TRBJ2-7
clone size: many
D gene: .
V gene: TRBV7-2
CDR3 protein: CASSLEQRTEQYF
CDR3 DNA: TGTGCCAGCAGCTTAGAACAGCGAACGGAGCAGTACTTC

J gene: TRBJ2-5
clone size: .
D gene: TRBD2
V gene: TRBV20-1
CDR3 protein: CSARERTSGSGTQYF
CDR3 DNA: TGCAGTGCTAGAGAAAGGACTAGCGGGAGTGGGACCCAGTACTTC

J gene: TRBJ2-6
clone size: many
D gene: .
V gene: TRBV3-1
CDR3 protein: CASSRLRSSGANVLTF
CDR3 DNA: TGTGCCAGCAGCCGGTTGAGGAGCTCTGGGGCCAACGTCCTGACTTTC

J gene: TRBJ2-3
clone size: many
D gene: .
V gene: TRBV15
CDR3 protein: CATSRQLFTDTQYF
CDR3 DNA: TGTGCCACCAGCAGACAATTATTCACAGATACGCAGTATTTT

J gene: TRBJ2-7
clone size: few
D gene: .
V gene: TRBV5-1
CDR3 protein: CASRPDDRARGADYEQYF
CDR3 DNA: TGCGCCAGCAGACCAGACGACAGGGCGCGGGGGGCCGACTACGAGCAGTACTTC

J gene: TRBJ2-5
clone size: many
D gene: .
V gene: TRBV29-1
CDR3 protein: CSVGLAGVQETQYF
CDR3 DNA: TGCAGCGTTGGACTAGCAGGGGTGCAAGAGACCCAGTACTTC

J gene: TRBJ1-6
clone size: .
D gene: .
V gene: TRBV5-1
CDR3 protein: CASSLVTASNSPLHF
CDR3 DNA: TGCGCCAGCAGCTTGGTGACAGCGTCTAATTCACCCCTCCACTTT

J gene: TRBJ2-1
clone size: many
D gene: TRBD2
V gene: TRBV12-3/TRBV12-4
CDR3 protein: CASSFRLAGGRNEQFF
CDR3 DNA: TGTGCCAGCAGTTTCCGACTAGCGGGAGGTCGGAATGAGCAGTTCTTC

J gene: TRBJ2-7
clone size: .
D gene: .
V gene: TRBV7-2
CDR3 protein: CASSLASASYEQYF
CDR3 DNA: TGTGCCAGCAGCTTAGCTTCAGCCTCCTACGAGCAGTACTTC

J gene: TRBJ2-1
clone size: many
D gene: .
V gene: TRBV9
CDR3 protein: CASSVGGDYNEQFF
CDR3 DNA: TGTGCCAGCAGCGTGGGTGGGGACTACAATGAGCAGTTCTTC

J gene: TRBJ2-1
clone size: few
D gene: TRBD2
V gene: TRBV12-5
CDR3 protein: CASGLDGRDEQFF
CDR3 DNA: TGTGCTAGTGGTTTGGACGGGAGGGATGAGCAGTTCTTC

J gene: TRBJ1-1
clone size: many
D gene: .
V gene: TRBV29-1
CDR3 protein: CSAMGHLNTEAFF
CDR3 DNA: TGCAGCGCCATGGGACACCTGAACACTGAAGCTTTCTTT

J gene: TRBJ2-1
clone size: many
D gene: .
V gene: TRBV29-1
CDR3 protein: CSVTGKQQPFLFF
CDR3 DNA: TGCAGCGTTACCGGGAAGCAGCAACCATTCCTGTTCTTC

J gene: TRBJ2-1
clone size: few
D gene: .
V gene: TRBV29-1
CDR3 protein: CSVLPYRELLYNEQFF
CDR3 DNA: TGCAGCGTTCTCCCGTACAGGGAACTTTTATACAATGAGCAGTTCTTC

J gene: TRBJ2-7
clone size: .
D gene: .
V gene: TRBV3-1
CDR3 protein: CASSQVSDGEQYF
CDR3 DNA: TGTGCCAGCAGCCAAGTATCCGACGGCGAGCAGTACTTC

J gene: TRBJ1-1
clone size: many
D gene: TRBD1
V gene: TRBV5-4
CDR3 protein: CASSRDRGFLNTEAFF
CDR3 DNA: TGTGCCAGCAGCCGGGACAGGGGGTTTTTGAACACTGAAGCTTTCTTT

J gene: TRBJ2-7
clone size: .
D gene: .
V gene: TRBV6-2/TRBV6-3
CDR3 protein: CASTGPRGEQYF
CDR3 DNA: TGTGCCAGCACTGGACCGCGCGGTGAGCAGTACTTC

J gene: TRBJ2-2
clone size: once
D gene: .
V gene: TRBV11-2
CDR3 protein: CASSPWTASTGELFF
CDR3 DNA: TGTGCCAGCAGCCCATGGACAGCCAGCACCGGGGAGCTGTTTTTT

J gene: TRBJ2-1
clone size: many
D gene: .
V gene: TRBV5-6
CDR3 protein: CASSVLGYNEQFF
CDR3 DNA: TGTGCCAGCAGCGTACTGGGGTACAATGAGCAGTTCTTC

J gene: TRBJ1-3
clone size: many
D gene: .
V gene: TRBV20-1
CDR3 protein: CSASLSIGNTIYF
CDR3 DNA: TGCAGTGCTAGTTTGTCGATTGGAAACACCATATATTTT

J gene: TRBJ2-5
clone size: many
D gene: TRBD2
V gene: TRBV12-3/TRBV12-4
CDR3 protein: CASRTVAGGHQETQYF
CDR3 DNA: TGTGCCAGCCGCACCGTAGCGGGGGGGCACCAAGAGACCCAGTACTTC

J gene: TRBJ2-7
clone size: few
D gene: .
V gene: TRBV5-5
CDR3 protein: CASSLFLSISYEQYF
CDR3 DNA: TGTGCCAGCAGCTTGTTTCTTAGCATCTCCTACGAGCAGTACTTC

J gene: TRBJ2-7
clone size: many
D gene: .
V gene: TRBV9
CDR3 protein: CASSRYGGGTDEQYF
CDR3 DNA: TGTGCCAGCAGCCGGTACGGGGGAGGGACAGACGAGCAGTACTTC

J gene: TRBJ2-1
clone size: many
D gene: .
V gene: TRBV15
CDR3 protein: CATSGGQALIYNEQFF
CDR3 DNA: TGTGCCACCAGCGGAGGTCAGGCCCTCATTTACAATGAGCAGTTCTTC

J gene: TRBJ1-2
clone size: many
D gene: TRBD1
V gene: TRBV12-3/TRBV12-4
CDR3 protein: CASSGTGYGYTF
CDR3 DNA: TGTGCCAGCAGTGGGACAGGCTATGGCTACACCTTC

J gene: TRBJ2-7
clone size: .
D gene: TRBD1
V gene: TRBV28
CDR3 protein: CASSPDRGILGVGEQYF
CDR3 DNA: TGTGCCAGCAGCCCCGACAGGGGAATATTGGGCGTCGGCGAGCAGTACTTC

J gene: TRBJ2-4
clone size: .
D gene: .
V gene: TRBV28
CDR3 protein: CASSLGGTKNIQYF
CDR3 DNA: TGTGCCAGCAGTTTAGGAGGGACCAAAAACATTCAGTACTTC

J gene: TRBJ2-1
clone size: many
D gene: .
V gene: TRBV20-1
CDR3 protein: CSARSAASYNEQFF
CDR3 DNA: TGCAGTGCTAGGAGTGCCGCCTCCTACAATGAGCAGTTCTTC

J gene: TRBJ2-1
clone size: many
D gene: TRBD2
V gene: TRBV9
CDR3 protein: CASSAGLAVSSYNEQFF
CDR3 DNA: TGTGCCAGCAGCGCAGGACTAGCGGTGAGCTCCTACAATGAGCAGTTCTTC

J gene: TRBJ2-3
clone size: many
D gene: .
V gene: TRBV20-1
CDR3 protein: CSAKADFSRADTQYF
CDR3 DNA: TGCAGTGCTAAAGCGGACTTCTCCCGAGCGGATACGCAGTATTTT

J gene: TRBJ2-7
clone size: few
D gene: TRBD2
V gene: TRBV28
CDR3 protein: CASSSLRSGKQYF
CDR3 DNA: TGTGCCAGCAGTTCTCTTAGGAGCGGGAAGCAGTACTTC

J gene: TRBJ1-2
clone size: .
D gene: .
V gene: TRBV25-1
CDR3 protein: CASSESSDGSDYGYTF
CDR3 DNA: TGTGCCAGCAGTGAATCCAGTGACGGCAGCGACTATGGCTACACCTTC

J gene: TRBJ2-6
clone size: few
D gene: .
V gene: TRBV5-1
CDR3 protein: CASSLATGFGANVLTF
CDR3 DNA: TGCGCCAGCAGCCTCGCCACAGGGTTTGGGGCCAACGTCCTGACTTTC

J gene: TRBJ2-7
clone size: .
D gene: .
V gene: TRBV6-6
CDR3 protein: CASSSGGNEQYF
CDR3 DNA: TGTGCCAGCAGTTCTGGGGGGAACGAGCAGTACTTC

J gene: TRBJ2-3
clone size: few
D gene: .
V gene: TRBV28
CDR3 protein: CASSSYSPLLRSTDTQYF
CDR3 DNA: TGTGCCAGCAGTTCATATAGTCCGCTATTACGGTCCACAGATACGCAGTATTTT

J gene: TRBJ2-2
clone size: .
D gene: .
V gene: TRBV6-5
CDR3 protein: CASSSGKGPGELFF
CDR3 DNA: TGTGCCAGCAGTTCAGGGAAGGGACCGGGGGAGCTGTTTTTT

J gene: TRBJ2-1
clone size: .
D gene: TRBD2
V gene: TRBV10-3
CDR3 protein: CAISESLAVNEQFF
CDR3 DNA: TGTGCCATCAGTGAGTCCCTAGCGGTCAATGAGCAGTTCTTC

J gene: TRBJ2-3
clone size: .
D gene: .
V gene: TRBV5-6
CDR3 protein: CASSPPDGSDTQYF
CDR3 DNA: TGTGCCAGCAGCCCTCCGGACGGCTCAGATACGCAGTATTTT

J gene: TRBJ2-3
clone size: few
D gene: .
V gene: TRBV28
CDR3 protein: CASSLERPSTDTQYF
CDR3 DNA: TGTGCCAGCAGTTTAGAGCGGCCTAGCACAGATACGCAGTATTTT

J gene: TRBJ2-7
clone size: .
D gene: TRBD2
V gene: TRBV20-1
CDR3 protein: CSARDTSGSSYEQYF
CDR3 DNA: TGCAGTGCTAGAGATACTAGCGGGAGCTCCTACGAGCAGTACTTC

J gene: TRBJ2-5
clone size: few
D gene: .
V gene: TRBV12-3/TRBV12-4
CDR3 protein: CASSARDLRKGNGETQYF
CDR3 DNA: TGTGCCAGCAGCGCGCGGGATCTGCGGAAAGGGAACGGAGAGACCCAGTACTTC

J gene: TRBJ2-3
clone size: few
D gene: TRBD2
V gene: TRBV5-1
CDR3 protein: CASSLASGGTDTQYF
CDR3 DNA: TGCGCCAGCAGCTTGGCTAGCGGGGGCACAGATACGCAGTATTTT

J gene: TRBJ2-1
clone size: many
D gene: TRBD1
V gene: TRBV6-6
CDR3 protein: CATRDRGINEQFF
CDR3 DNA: TGTGCCACCCGGGACAGGGGGATAAATGAGCAGTTCTTC

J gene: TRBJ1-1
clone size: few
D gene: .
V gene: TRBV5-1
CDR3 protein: CASSFPGYNTEAFF
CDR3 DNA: TGCGCCAGCAGCTTCCCAGGGTACAACACTGAAGCTTTCTTT